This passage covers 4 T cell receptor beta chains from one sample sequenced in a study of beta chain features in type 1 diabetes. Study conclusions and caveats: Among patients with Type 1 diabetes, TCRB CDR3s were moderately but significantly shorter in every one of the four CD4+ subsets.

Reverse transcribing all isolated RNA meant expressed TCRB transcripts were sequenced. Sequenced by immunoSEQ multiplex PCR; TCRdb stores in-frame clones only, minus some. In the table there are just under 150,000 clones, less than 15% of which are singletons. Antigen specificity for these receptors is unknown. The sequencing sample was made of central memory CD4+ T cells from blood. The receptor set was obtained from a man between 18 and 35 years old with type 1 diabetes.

The CDR3 nucleotides read TGTGCCAGCAGCCACCCCAGCAGAGTAGCGGGGTACAATGAGCAGTTCTTC. Amino acid sequence: CASSHPSRVAGYNEQFF. The V and J genes are TRBV7-2 and TRBJ2-1; 8 nucleotides agree with TRBD2. There are 17 residues in the CDR3. Germline V CDR1 and CDR2: SGHTA, FQGNSA. With 5 bases clipped from V and 4 bases from J, the junction kept 13 bases outside the gene matches.

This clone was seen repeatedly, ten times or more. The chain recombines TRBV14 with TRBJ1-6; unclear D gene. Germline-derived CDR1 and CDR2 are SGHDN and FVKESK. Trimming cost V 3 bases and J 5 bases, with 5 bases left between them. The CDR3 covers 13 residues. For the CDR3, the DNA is TGTGCCAGCAGCCATAATGATAATTCACCCCTCCACTTT. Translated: CASSHNDNSPLHF.

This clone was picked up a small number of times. The CDR3 nucleotides read TGTGCCTGGAGTTCCCTAGGGGTGTCTGAAGCTTTCTTT. It codes for CAWSSLGVSEAFF. This rearrangement joins TRBV30 to TRBJ1-1; D might be TRBD1 (5 bases). This CDR3 is built from 13 residues. Germline V gene sequence: CDR1 GTSNPN, CDR2 SVGIG (reference sequence). Between the trimmed V and J ends, which lost 2 bases and 6 bases, there was a span of 13 bases.

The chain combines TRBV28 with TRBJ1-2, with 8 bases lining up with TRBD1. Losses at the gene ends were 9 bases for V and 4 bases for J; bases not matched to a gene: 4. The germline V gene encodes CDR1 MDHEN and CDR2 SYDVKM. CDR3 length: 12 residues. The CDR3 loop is CASNDRGYGYTF. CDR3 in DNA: TGTGCCAGTAACGACAGGGGCTATGGCTACACCTTC.